The sequence of this T cell receptor (beta chain) was determined in a study of CD8+CD57+ T cells in acquired aplastic anemia. Study-level background: Sorted CD4+ plus CD8+ cells gave DNA averaging 3.2 ug.

Notes on the study in general: Patients shared 25 to 30 CD8+ CDR3 sequences with controls. Patients and controls were not found to differ significantly in CD8+ Simpson's diversity.

The V end was cut by 2 bases, the J end by 10 bases, with 9 bases between. This CDR3 is built from 12 residues. CDR1 is MNHNS, CDR2 SASEGT, per germline. For sequencing, patients were chosen who had shown expansion of CD8+CD57+ cells by flow cytometry. Sampling of blood occurred while the patients had still received no therapy. On this clonotype itself: Its antigen is not known. A much larger clone lies a single base off, so this may be a read error. The CDR3 end shows no conserved phenylalanine or tryptophan, and so a read error is likely.

Profiles of TCR beta VDJ and CDR3 were generated from a genomic DNA template. From the reads, TCRdb called clonotypes with MiXCR, one entry per CDR3 protein. The sample shows under 200,000 distinct CDR3 sequences, about 50% of them seen only once. The TCR was taken from a human donor with aplastic anemia. V is TRBV6-1 and J is TRBJ2-1; D ambiguous. What was sequenced was sorted CD4+, CD8+, or CD8+CD57+ T cells (not recorded which) from PBMCs. The CDR3 DNA is TGTGCCAGCAGTGAAATCAGACACGAGCAGTTCCTC. This gives the protein CASSEIRHEQFL.